The 15 T cell receptor beta chains in this list originate from one sample, sequenced in a study of T-cell memory formation after mild COVID-19. TCRdb ran MiXCR on the 5' RACE reads and lists one entry per CDR3 protein. The table shows 350,000 to 400,000 distinct CDR3 sequences, with 13% to 15% occurring only once. Material for sequencing was PBMCs or a T cell subset sorted from them (not recorded which). These receptor sequences come from a young man who had mild COVID-19 (a few samples of this study predate the infection). Cell type and time point are not known.

This clonotype was counted a few times. The V gene is TRBV24-1, the J gene TRBJ2-5; the match to TRBD2 covers 13 bases. The CDR3 runs to 16 residues. Germline lookup yields CDR1 KGHDR and CDR2 SFDVKD. J was trimmed by 3 bases and V by 5 bases; bases with no gene match: 5. The CDR3 protein is CATSGTGTSGEETQYF. As DNA, the CDR3 is TGTGCCACCAGTGGAACCGGGACTAGCGGGGAAGAGACCCAGTACTTC.

This clonotype came up a few times. The CDR3, as DNA: TGTGCCAGCAGCTCCCCCGGGACACTGATAACGACTGAGCAGTTCTTC. It translates to CASSSPGTLITTEQFF. The genes are TRBV9 and TRBJ2-1, with D possibly being TRBD1 (6 bases). The CDR3 runs 16 residues. Between the trimmed V and J ends, which lost 4 bases and 9 bases, there was a span of 23 bases. The germline gives CDR1 SGDLS, CDR2 YYNGEE.

This chain joins TRBV15 and TRBJ2-5; 7 bases fit TRBD1. Trimming took 2 bases from V and 2 from J; bases not matched to a gene: 11. CDR1 and CDR2 (germline): LNHNV, YYDKDF (reference sequence). The CDR3 runs to 17 residues. As DNA, the CDR3 is TGTGCCACCAGCAGAACGCCACGGGACAGCCTTCAAGAGACCCAGTACTTC. It encodes CATSRTPRDSLQETQYF.

This chain uses TRBV7-9 with TRBJ2-1; no clear D gene. V lost 4 bases, J lost 5 bases, and 15 bases lay in between. There are 15 residues in the CDR3. The germline gives CDR1 SEHNR, CDR2 FQNEAQ (reference sequence). The chain's CDR3 is CASSSRVDVDNEQFF. CDR3 coding DNA: TGTGCCAGCAGCTCTCGAGTGGACGTCGACAATGAGCAGTTCTTC. The variable domain in full, completed from reference TRBV7-9 and TRBJ2-1, reads DTGVSQNPRHKITKRGQNVTFRCDPISEHNRLYWYRQTLGQGPEFLTYFQNEAQLEKSRLLSDRFSAERPKGSFSTLEIQRTEQGDSAMYLCASSSRVDVDNEQFFGPGTRLTVL.

This clonotype was detected a few times. The CDR3 region is CASNVPGSYEQYF. The CDR3 coding sequence is TGCGCCAGCAACGTCCCCGGGTCCTACGAGCAGTACTTC. J is TRBJ2-7 and V is TRBV5-1; no firm D call. Per the germline V gene, CDR1 is SGHRS and CDR2 is YFSETQ. V was cut by 6 bases and J by 1 base, with 11 bases left in between. The CDR3 contains 13 residues.

This clonotype has a count of ten or more. This sequence joins TRBV7-2 and TRBJ2-1; TRBD2 agrees at 11 bases. Looked up from germline, CDR1 is SGHTA and CDR2 is FQGNSA. This CDR3 region has 16 residues. J gave up 5 bases and V 1 base, and 4 bases lay outside the gene matches. The chain's CDR3 is CASSLGGTSGNNEQFF. The CDR3, as DNA: TGTGCCAGCAGCTTAGGGGGGACTAGCGGTAACAATGAGCAGTTCTTC.

The genes are TRBV13 and TRBJ2-3; D gene unclear. The length of the CDR3 is 15 residues. Looked up from germline, CDR1 is PRHDT and CDR2 is FYEKMQ (reference sequence). V gave up 5 bases and J gave up 0 bases, with 12 bases separating them. CDR3 DNA sequence: TGTGCCAGCAGCCTCCGTGGGCAGAGCACAGATACGCAGTATTTT. Encoded protein: CASSLRGQSTDTQYF.

The sample holds a few counts of this clonotype. The chain couples TRBV14 to TRBJ1-3; the D gene is possibly TRBD1 (6 bases). CDR1 is SGHDN and CDR2 is FVKESK in the germline V gene. Trimming removed 0 bases from V and 7 bases from J, with 19 bases in between. The CDR3 has 17 amino acids. The CDR3 sequence: CASSQEIGTLLRNTIYF. In DNA, the CDR3 is TGTGCCAGCAGCCAAGAGATCGGGACACTGTTGCGGAACACCATATATTTT.

The V and J genes are TRBV27 and TRBJ2-1; 9 nucleotides align to TRBD2. Trimming at V came to 7 bases and at J to 5 bases, leaving 12 bases not matched to a gene. The CDR3 has 16 amino acids. Germline values: CDR1 MNHEY, CDR2 SMNVEV (reference sequence). CDR3 sequence: CASTRLAADNNNEQFF. Written as DNA, the CDR3 is TGTGCCAGCACCAGACTAGCGGCCGACAACAACAATGAGCAGTTCTTC.

This chain joins TRBV4-2 and TRBJ2-3, with 13 bases matching TRBD2. V was pared by 2 bases and J by 6 bases, with 8 bases of the junction left unmatched. CDR3 length: 17 residues. Germline V gene lookup returns CDR1 LGHNA and CDR2 YNFKEQ. The CDR3, as DNA: TGTGCCAGCAGCCAATCCACACTAGCGGGGGGGTCTGATACGCAGTATTTT. Encoded protein: CASSQSTLAGGSDTQYF.

The CDR3 region has the DNA TGTGCCAGCGTTTCTCTAGCGGGGGGGCTCTACGAGCAGTACTTC. Its protein is CASVSLAGGLYEQYF. The rearrangement uses TRBV6-5 and TRBJ2-7, with TRBD2 identical over 12 bases. With 8 bases clipped from V and 3 bases from J, the junction kept 8 bases outside the gene matches. Germline CDR1 and CDR2: MNHEY and SVGAGI. This CDR3 region has 15 residues.

A few counts support this clonotype. The V and J genes are TRBV11-2 and TRBJ2-2; D ambiguous. Germline loops: CDR1 SGHAT, CDR2 FQNNGV. The CDR3 consists of 15 residues. Trimming took 0 bases from V and 5 from J, leaving 10 bases between them. The CDR3 region is CASSLDQIRTGELFF. CDR3 nucleotides: TGTGCCAGCAGCTTAGACCAGATAAGGACCGGGGAGCTGTTTTTT.

This clonotype turned up a few times. The chain links TRBV7-9 to TRBJ2-7, with 8 bases matching TRBD1. The CDR3 consists of 17 residues. The ends lost 1 base at V and 2 bases at J; junction bases unmatched: 10. Germline-derived CDR1 and CDR2 are SEHNR and FQNEAQ (reference sequence). CDR3 sequence (DNA): TGTGCCAGCAGCTTAGTCCCTATTCGGACAGGGACCTACGAGCAGTACGTC. Amino acids: CASSLVPIRTGTYEQYV.

CDR3: CASSYRGSGAEQYV. CDR3 in DNA: TGTGCCAGCAGTTACCGAGGATCTGGCGCCGAGCAGTACGTC. The chain joins TRBV6-2 or TRBV6-3 to TRBJ2-7; no clear D gene. CDR1 and CDR2 (germline): MNHEY, SVGEGT. The CDR3 contains 14 residues. V shed 2 bases and J shed 6 bases, with 14 bases lying between them.

This clonotype was seen only a few times. The rearrangement joins TRBV11-2 to TRBJ2-4, with 13 bases aligning to TRBD2. The V gene end was trimmed by 4 bases and the J gene end by 3 bases; junction bases not matched to a gene: 15. Per germline, CDR1 SGHAT and CDR2 FQNNGV. This CDR3 is built from 20 residues. The CDR3 nucleotides read TGTGCCAGCAGCTCGACTAGCGGGGGGAGTAAACTCTCAGACAAAAACATTCAGTACTTC. It translates to CASSSTSGGSKLSDKNIQYF.